This is a list of T cell receptor beta chains from one sample in a study of graft-versus-host responses after intestinal transplantation. The antigens of these receptors remain unknown. Data came from immunoSEQ multiplex PCR; TCRdb stores just in-frame clones and leaves some out. Seen here are over 75,000 clones, approximately 90% observed once, and the top ten hold about 0.27%. The input for sequencing was unstimulated CD4+ T cells sorted from spleen or lymph node cells, taken before transplant. The source is a human donor who was the organ donor for an intestinal transplant. Each CDR3 is given with its conserved first and last residue. D genes are given only for firm matches. Expanded clones are given a class, and other clones once, few, many or no size at all.

j_gene,d_gene,abundance,v_gene,CDR3nt,CDR3aa
TRBJ2-7,NA,NA,TRBV2,TGTGCCAGCAGCAACAATCGACAGACCTACGAGCAGTACTTC,CASSNNRQTYEQYF
TRBJ2-5,NA,NA,TRBV9,TGTGCCAGCGCGACTAGGGGGGGCGTAGGAGAGACCCAGTACTTC,CASATRGGVGETQYF
TRBJ2-3,TRBD2,NA,TRBV7-9,TGTGCCAGCAGCTTCCGGCGGGGGGCCACAGATACGCAGTATTTT,CASSFRRGATDTQYF
TRBJ2-3,TRBD2,NA,TRBV11-3,TGTGCCAGCAGCCAGGGTCTAGCGGAGTACACAGATACGCAGTATTTT,CASSQGLAEYTDTQYF
TRBJ2-3,NA,NA,TRBV9,TGTGCCAGCAGCGCCTGGAATTGGGAGGATACGCAGTATTTT,CASSAWNWEDTQYF
TRBJ2-2,TRBD1,NA,TRBV25-1,TGTGCCAGCAGTGACCCAAGTGGGGACAGGGCGCACGGGGAGCTGTTTTTT,CASSDPSGDRAHGELFF
TRBJ1-1,NA,NA,TRBV11-3,TGTGCCAGCAGCTTGAGGCCACCGAACACTGAAGCTTTCTTT,CASSLRPPNTEAFF
TRBJ2-3,TRBD2,NA,TRBV28,TGTGCCAGCAGTTTGGCGGGAGGGCCGACAGATACGCAGTATTTT,CASSLAGGPTDTQYF
TRBJ2-3,NA,NA,TRBV5-1,TGCGCCAGCAGCGTGGGCCCATTAACTAGCACAGATACGCAGTATTTT,CASSVGPLTSTDTQYF
TRBJ1-4,NA,NA,TRBV29-1,TGCAGCGTCCTATCAGCGCGGGACGGTAATGAAAAACTGTTTTTT,CSVLSARDGNEKLFF
TRBJ2-6,NA,NA,TRBV4-1,TGCGCCAGCAGCCAATTGTACAGGGCCCCCGGGGCCAACGTCCTGACTTTC,CASSQLYRAPGANVLTF
TRBJ1-5,NA,NA,TRBV27,TGTGCCAGCAGTTTAGGGGCAGGACCTCAGCCCCAGCATTTT,CASSLGAGPQPQHF
TRBJ1-1,NA,NA,TRBV19,TGTGCCAGTAGTGTATACACTGAAGCTTTCTTT,CASSVYTEAFF
TRBJ1-1,NA,NA,TRBV27,TGTGCCAGCAGTTTACGGGCGGGGCCTGAAGCTTTCTTT,CASSLRAGPEAFF
TRBJ1-1,TRBD1,NA,TRBV7-9,TGTGCCAGCAGCTTAAGCGCAGGGGGTAACACTGAAGCTTTCTTT,CASSLSAGGNTEAFF
TRBJ2-3,TRBD2,NA,TRBV7-8,TGTGCCAGCAGCTTAGGGTTTCTAGCGGGGGGCACAGATACGCAGTATTTT,CASSLGFLAGGTDTQYF
TRBJ1-2,NA,few,TRBV6-1,TGTGCCAGCAGTGCCCAGACAGTGTATAGCTATGGCTACACCTTC,CASSAQTVYSYGYTF